This T cell receptor beta chain is from a study of tumor-infiltrating lymphocytes in primary liver carcinoma listed by TCRdb under 2017. A note on the overall study: Between late 2015 and March 2016, about five patients in China with histopathologically diagnosed primary liver carcinoma had their tumors surgically resected. Of the five patients, three men and two women aged 30 to 69 years, four had hepatocellular carcinoma and one had combined HCC and intrahepatic cholangiocarcinoma. Tumors of the five patients were stage T1-T3 N0M0 with maximum diameters of roughly 4.2 to 11 cm. Roughly 3.5 to 7.5 million productive TCRbeta reads were obtained per sample, and no significant difference in read depth was found between tissue types. The study combined TCRbeta repertoire sequencing, expression microarrays and whole-exome sequencing across five regions of each liver tumor, with adjacent normal tissue and blood. TCRbeta repertoire sequencing covered 35 specimens from 5 patients: 25 or so tumor regions, 5 adjacent noncancerous liver tissues and 5 peripheral blood samples. Repertoires from technical replicates were highly reproducible, with mean shared-clone rates roughly 0.87 and correlation coefficients above 0.95. The investigation overall reported the following: Consistent with antigen-driven expansion, pairs of tumor regions showed higher repertoire overlap (mean around 35%) than either tumor-adjacent pairs (around 17%) or tumor-blood pairs (about 15%). Because sequencing covered only the TCR beta chain and unpaired alpha chains were not captured, true repertoire diversity is likely underestimated. A significantly larger repertoire fraction was made up by the top 250 clones in tumors than in blood (p = 0.039). The study included only four or five patients, and the authors note findings should be validated in a larger study. Because the samples were bulk and unsorted, CD4+ and CD8+ T cell repertoires could not be compared.

Using a constant-region primer and ProtoScript II reverse transcriptase, TCRbeta-specific cDNA was reverse-transcribed from about 0.45 ug total RNA. TCRbeta libraries were built with three nested multiplex PCR rounds, a slightly modified ARM-PCR procedure. A final 25-cycle PCR with Deep VentR polymerase added sample barcodes and Illumina adapters. Before sequencing, amplicons of 200-500 bp were purified from gel using a QIAquick gel extraction kit. The TCRbeta amplicons were sequenced with 250-bp paired-end reads on an Illumina HiSeq 2500. From the authors' description of their analysis: Trimmomatic v0.33 was used to quality-trim the reads, and FLASH v1.2.11 was used to merge paired reads so that full CDR3 sequences could be recovered. MiGEC v1.2.1b assigned V, D and J germline segments to the rearranged TCRbeta sequences. VDJtools v1.0.0 computed clonotype statistics and Shannon-Wiener diversity indices. Except for diversity analysis, only the 250 most abundant clonotypes of each sample were used in subsequent analyses to reduce sampling bias. The raw public data were reprocessed by TCRdb itself: fastp quality trimming at Q25, MiXCR clonotype calling, in-frame beta chains only. A single entry per CDR3 protein holds the most common genes and DNA from its merged rows. The V and J calls here are based on TCRdb, not the publication. The sample table holds 250,000 to 400,000 distinct CDR3 sequences, of which roughly 60% were seen once. The ten largest clones take up about 9.4% of the sample.

Blood RNA was extracted from unsorted whole blood with TRIzol reagent; germline DNA came from the DNeasy Blood & Tissue kit. At the time of sampling, the patients were treatment-naive and had chronic HBV infection. Before surgery, 3 to 4.5 milliliters of peripheral blood were collected into K2EDTA tubes. A remark on this clonotype: There is no known antigen for this receptor. The input lacks base qualities; no much larger clone sits a single base away.

The receptor comes from a man aged 35 to 55 with primary liver carcinoma and hepatitis B virus infection. The sample taken for sequencing was peripheral blood.

CDR3 loop: CAWSASLTNEQFF. DNA sequence: TGTGCCTGGAGTGCAAGTCTAACCAATGAGCAGTTCTTC. The receptor chain draws on TRBV30 and TRBJ2-1, with the D gene not confidently named. CDR1 and CDR2, looked up from the germline V gene (reference sequence), are GTSNPN and SVGIG. V and J are truncated by 1 base and 6 bases respectively, leaving an intervening sequence of 10 bases. The CDR3 contains 13 residues, cysteine and phenylalanine counted. Of the read, only the CDR3 DNA is kept; its 39 bases are in frame from base 1. With the rest looked up from the reference TRBV30 and TRBJ2-1 genes rather than sequenced, the full variable domain is SQTIHQWPATLVQPVGSPLSLECTVEGTSNPNLYWYRQAAGRGLQLLFYSVGIGQISSEVPQNLSASRPQDRQFILSSKKLLLSDSGFYLCAWSASLTNEQFFGPGTRLTVL.